The T cell receptor beta chain under discussion was sequenced for a study of OX40 agonist ivuxolimab in advanced cancers. In the study overall: Partial responses, seen in three patients, involved one hepatocellular carcinoma and two cutaneous melanomas.

Sequenced by immunoSEQ multiplex PCR; TCRdb stores in-frame clones only, minus some. This table has around 50,000 clones, 70% to 90% appearing once. Details on this clone: Its antigen remains unknown.

V lost 3 bases, J lost 7 bases, and 11 bases stayed unmatched. This CDR3 region has 15 residues. The germline V gene encodes CDR1 MNHEY and CDR2 SMNVEV (reference sequence). Findings and caveats of the study: CD8+ T cells were the subset that, on average, had more expanded clones than CD4+. Certain nonresponders additionally had low normalized T-cell clonal expansion. Doses of 0.1 to 3.0 mg/kg were accompanied by clonal expansion of CD4+ and CD8+ blood T cells by week 6.

Sample: CD4+ or CD8+ T cells sorted from blood, taken in a trial of the OX40 agonist ivuxolimab. The chain links TRBV27 to TRBJ2-7, with TRBD1 matching 8 bases. This TCR was recovered from an adult with an advanced solid tumor such as melanoma, head and neck, liver or kidney cancer. The CDR3 is CASSFFGQGVQEQYF. The CDR3 nucleotides read TGTGCCAGCAGTTTTTTCGGACAGGGTGTACAGGAGCAGTACTTC.